The entry below describes one T cell receptor (beta chain). Antigen: not known. TCR beta libraries were made by quantitative 5'-RACE with molecular barcodes. Using its own MiXCR run on the 5' RACE reads, TCRdb lists one record per CDR3 protein. The repertoire holds 200,000 to 250,000 distinct CDR3 sequences, with roughly 24% as singletons. This sample was included in a study of CD8 T cells in ankylosing spondylitis. Study observations and caveats: Several highly homologous variants formed a TCR beta motif that appeared characteristic of ankylosing spondylitis blood. Certain motif variants had earlier been reported in reactive arthritis synovial fluid and blood. Matched synovial fluid from ankylosing spondylitis patients was reported to be enriched for disease-linked clones.

V lost 5 bases and J lost 4; bases outside the gene matches: 7. The CDR3 sequence is 14 residues long. Germline V gene lookup returns CDR1 SGHRS and CDR2 YFSETQ. The receptor's source is a male donor with ankylosing spondylitis or in good health (not recorded which). Sequenced: blood, either unsorted or a sorted T cell fraction (not recorded which). The V gene is TRBV5-1, the J gene TRBJ2-5; 8 bases agree with TRBD1. CDR3 nucleotides: TGCGCCAGCAGGTTGACAGGGGCGGGAGAGACCCAGTACTTC. Translating gives CASRLTGAGETQYF.